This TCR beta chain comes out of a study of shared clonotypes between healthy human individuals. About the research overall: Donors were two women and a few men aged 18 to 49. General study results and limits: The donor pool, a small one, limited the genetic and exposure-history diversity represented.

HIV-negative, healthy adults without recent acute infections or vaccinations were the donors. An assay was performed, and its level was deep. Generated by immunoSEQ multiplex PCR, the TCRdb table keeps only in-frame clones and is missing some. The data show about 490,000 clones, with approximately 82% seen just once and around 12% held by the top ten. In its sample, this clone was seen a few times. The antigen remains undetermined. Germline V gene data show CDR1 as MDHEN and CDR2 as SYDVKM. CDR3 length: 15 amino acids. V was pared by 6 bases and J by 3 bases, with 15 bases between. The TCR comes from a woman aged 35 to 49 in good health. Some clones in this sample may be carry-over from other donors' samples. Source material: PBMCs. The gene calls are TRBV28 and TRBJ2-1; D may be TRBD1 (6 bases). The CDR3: CASRQGPGVYNEQFF. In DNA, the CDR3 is TGTGCCAGCAGACAGGGTCCTGGGGTCTACAATGAGCAGTTCTTC.